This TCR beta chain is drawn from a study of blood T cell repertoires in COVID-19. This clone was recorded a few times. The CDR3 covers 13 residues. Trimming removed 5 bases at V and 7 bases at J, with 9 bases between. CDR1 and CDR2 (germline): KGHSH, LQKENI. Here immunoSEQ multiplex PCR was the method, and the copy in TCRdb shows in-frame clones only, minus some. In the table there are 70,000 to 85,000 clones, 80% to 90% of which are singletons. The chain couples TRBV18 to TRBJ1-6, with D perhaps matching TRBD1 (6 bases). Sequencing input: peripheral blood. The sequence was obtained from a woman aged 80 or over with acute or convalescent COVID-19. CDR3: CASSAGTNSPLHF. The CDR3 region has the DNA TGTGCCAGCTCAGCCGGGACAAATTCACCCCTCCACTTT. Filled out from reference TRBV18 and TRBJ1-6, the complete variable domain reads NAGVMQNPRHLVRRRGQEARLRCSPMKGHSHVYWYRQLPEEGLKFMVYLQKENIIDESGMPKERFSAEFPKEGPSILRIQQVVRGDSAAYFCASSAGTNSPLHFGNGTRLTVT.